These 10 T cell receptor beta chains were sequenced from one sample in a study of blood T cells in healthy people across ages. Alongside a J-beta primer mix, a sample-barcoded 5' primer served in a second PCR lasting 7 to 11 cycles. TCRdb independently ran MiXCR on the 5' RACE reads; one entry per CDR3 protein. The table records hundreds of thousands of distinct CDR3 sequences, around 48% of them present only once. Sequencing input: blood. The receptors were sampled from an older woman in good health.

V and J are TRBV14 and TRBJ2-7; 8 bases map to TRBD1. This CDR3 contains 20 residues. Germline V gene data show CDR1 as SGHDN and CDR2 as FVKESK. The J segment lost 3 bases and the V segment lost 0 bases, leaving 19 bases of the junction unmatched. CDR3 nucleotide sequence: TGTGCCAGCAGCCAAGAAATCATAGGACAGGGAAGCATAAGCGACTACGAGCAGTACTTC. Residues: CASSQEIIGQGSISDYEQYF.

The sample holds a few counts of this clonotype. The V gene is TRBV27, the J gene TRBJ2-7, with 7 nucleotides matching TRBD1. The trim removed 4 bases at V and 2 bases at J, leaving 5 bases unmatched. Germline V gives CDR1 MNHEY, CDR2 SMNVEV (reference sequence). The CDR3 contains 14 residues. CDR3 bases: TGTGCCAGCAGTTCATGGGACAGAACCTACGAGCAGTACTTC. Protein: CASSSWDRTYEQYF.

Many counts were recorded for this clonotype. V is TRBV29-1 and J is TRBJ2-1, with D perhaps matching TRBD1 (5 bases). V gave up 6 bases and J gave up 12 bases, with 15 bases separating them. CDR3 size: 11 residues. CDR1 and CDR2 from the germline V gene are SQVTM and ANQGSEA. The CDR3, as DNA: TGCAGCGTAGCAGGGCTTCGGACGCAGTTCTTC. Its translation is CSVAGLRTQFF.

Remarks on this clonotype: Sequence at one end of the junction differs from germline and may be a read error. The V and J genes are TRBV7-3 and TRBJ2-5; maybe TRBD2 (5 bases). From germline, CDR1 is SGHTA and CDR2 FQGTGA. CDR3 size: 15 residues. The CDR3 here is CAGSLTGNREETQYF. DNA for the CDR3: TGTGCCGGCAGCTTAACCGGGAATAGGGAAGAGACCCAGTACTTC.

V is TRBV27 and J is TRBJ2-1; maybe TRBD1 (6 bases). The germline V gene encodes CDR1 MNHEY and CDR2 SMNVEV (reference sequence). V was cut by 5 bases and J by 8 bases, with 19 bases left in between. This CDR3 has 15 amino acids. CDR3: CASSNLPGQNDEQFF. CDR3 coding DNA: TGTGCCAGCAGTAACCTACCTGGACAGAACGATGAGCAGTTCTTC.

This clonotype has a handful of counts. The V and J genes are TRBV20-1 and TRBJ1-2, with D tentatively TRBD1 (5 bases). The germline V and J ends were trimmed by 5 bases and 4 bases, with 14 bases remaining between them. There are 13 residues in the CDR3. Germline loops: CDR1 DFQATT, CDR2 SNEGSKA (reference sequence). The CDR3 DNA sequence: TGCAGTGCTCCGGAAGGGGCAGGCTATGGCTACACCTTC. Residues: CSAPEGAGYGYTF.

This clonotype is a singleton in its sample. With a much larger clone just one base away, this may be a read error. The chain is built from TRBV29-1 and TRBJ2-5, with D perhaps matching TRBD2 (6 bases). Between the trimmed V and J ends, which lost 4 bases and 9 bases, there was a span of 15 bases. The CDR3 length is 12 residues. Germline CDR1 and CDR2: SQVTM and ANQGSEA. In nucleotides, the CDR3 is TGCAGCGTTGCCGGGATTTGGGAGGCCCAGTACTTC. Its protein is CSVAGIWEAQYF.

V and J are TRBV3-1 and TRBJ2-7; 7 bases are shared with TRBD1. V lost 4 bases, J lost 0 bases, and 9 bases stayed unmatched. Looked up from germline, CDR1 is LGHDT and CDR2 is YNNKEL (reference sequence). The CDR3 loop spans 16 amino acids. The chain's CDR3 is CASSRVTGLGSYEQYF. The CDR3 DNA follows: TGTGCCAGCAGCCGAGTGACAGGGCTAGGCTCCTACGAGCAGTACTTC.

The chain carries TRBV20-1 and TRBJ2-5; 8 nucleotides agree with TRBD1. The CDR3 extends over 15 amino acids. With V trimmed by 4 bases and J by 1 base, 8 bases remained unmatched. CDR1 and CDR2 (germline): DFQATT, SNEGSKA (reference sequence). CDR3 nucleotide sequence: TGCAGTGCTAAGAATCGACAGGGGTCCCAAGAGACCCAGTACTTC. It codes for CSAKNRQGSQETQYF.

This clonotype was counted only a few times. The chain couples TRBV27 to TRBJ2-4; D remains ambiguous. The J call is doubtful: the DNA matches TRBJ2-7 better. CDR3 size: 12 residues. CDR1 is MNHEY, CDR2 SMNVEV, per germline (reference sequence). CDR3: CASSPPDYEQYF. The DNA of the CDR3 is TGTGCCAGCAGTCCCCCTGATTACGAGCAGTACTTC.